Following are 9 T cell receptor beta chains from one sample sequenced in a study of beta chain features in type 1 diabetes. Study-level points and caveats: People with Type 1 diabetes carried modestly yet significantly shorter TCRB CDR3s in all four CD4+ subsets.

Their recognized antigens are unknown. Expressed TCRB transcripts were sequenced, since all the RNA that had been isolated was reverse transcribed. This table comes from immunoSEQ multiplex PCR, and its TCRdb copy is limited to in-frame clones, with some not included. The sample contains nearly 700,000 clones, roughly 13% of which appear only once. The sample consisted of naive CD4+ T cells from blood. The receptors originated from a man younger than 35 with type 1 diabetes.

The rearrangement links TRBV2 to TRBJ1-1; the D gene is possibly TRBD1 (6 bases). Germline-derived CDR1 and CDR2 are SNHLY and FYNNEI. CDR3 length equals 12 residues. V lost 8 bases, J lost 0 bases, and 7 bases lay in between. The CDR3: CASGQLNTEAFF. The CDR3 DNA reads as TGTGCCAGCGGACAGCTGAACACTGAAGCTTTCTTT.

The gene calls are TRBV7-9 and TRBJ2-5, with 12 bases fitting TRBD2. CDR3 length: 17 residues. Germline V lookup: CDR1 SEHNR, CDR2 FQNEAQ (reference sequence). The V gene end was trimmed by 2 bases and the J gene end by 2 bases; junction bases not matched to a gene: 6. The CDR3 loop reads CASSLSYGTSGQETQYF. CDR3 coding DNA: TGTGCCAGCAGCTTAAGTTACGGGACTAGCGGGCAAGAGACCCAGTACTTC. Combining the CDR3 with reference TRBV7-9 and TRBJ2-5 gives the whole variable domain DTGVSQNPRHKITKRGQNVTFRCDPISEHNRLYWYRQTLGQGPEFLTYFQNEAQLEKSRLLSDRFSAERPKGSFSTLEIQRTEQGDSAMYLCASSLSYGTSGQETQYFGPGTRLLVL.

This clone was detected many times. Other DNA sequences from this sample encode an identical CDR3 as well. This chain joins TRBV30 and TRBJ2-7; D is uncertain. Germline CDR1 and CDR2: GTSNPN and SVGIG (reference sequence). Trimming took off 2 bases at V and 1 base at J, with 6 bases between the two ends. The CDR3 is 12 amino acids. CDR3 sequence: CAWSRQSYEQYF. The CDR3 DNA follows: TGTGCCTGGAGTCGGCAGTCCTACGAGCAGTACTTC.

This chain links TRBV19 with TRBJ2-2; D uncertain. The V and J ends lost 4 bases and 5 bases respectively, with 8 bases between them. The length of the CDR3 is 13 residues. Germline V lookup: CDR1 LNHDA, CDR2 SQIVND (reference sequence). The DNA for the CDR3 is TGTGCCAGTAGTAGTTCAGGAACCGGGGAGCTGTTTTTT. Its translation is CASSSSGTGELFF.

V and J are TRBV6-5 and TRBJ2-7, with a weak D call TRBD2 (5 bases). The CDR3 has 13 amino acids. With 10 bases removed from V and 3 bases from J, the gap between germline ends came to 16 bases. Germline values: CDR1 MNHEY, CDR2 SVGAGI. The CDR3 loop reads CATEGRRRYEQYF. CDR3 DNA sequence: TGTGCCACCGAGGGCAGGAGACGCTACGAGCAGTACTTC.

This clone has a handful of counts. The chain carries TRBV5-4 and TRBJ2-2, with D hard to call. Germline CDR1 reads SGHNT; CDR2 reads YYREEE (reference sequence). V was cut by 0 bases and J by 3 bases, with 6 bases left in between. The CDR3 is made up of 14 amino acids. CDR3 DNA sequence: TGTGCCAGCAGCTTGGTTGACTACACCGGGGAGCTGTTTTTT. Encoded protein: CASSLVDYTGELFF.

This clone was seen a handful of times. V and J are TRBV29-1 and TRBJ2-5; D is unclear. Germline lookup yields CDR1 SQVTM and CDR2 ANQGSEA. Trimming left V 5 bases short and J 4 bases short, with 11 bases between. This CDR3 comprises 12 residues. The CDR3 region is CSVRSKGETQYF. Here the CDR3 DNA reads TGCAGCGTTAGAAGTAAAGGAGAGACCCAGTACTTC.

This chain joins TRBV7-8 and TRBJ1-6; 8 bases line up with TRBD1. V shed 2 bases, J shed 7 bases, and the junction held 1 base outside the gene matches. The CDR3 runs to 14 residues. From germline, CDR1 is SGHVS and CDR2 FQNEAQ. Here the CDR3 reads CASSLRQGNSPLHF. The CDR3 DNA is TGTGCCAGCAGCTTAAGACAGGGGAATTCACCCCTCCACTTT.

This clone has just a few counts. V is TRBV30 and J is TRBJ2-7; 7 bases align to TRBD1. CDR3 length equals 14 residues. Per the germline V gene, CDR1 is GTSNPN and CDR2 is SVGIG (reference sequence). Trimming cost V 4 bases and J 3 bases; bases outside gene matches: 9. CDR3 in amino acids: CAWNRQGIVYEQYF. The CDR3 bases are TGTGCCTGGAACCGACAGGGAATCGTCTACGAGCAGTACTTC.